Listed below are T cell receptor beta chains from one sample, sequenced in a study of cytomegalovirus exposure and HLA in healthy donors. The repertoire was sequenced with immunoSEQ multiplex PCR; TCRdb's copy has only in-frame clones and lacks some. This table has approximately 190,000 clones, about nine tenths appearing once. Sample: PBMCs. The receptors derive from a boy between 2 and 10 years old in good health and CMV-seronegative. Each CDR3 is given with its conserved first and last residue. Fields, in order: CDR3 protein, CDR3 DNA, clone size, V gene, D gene, J gene. The D gene is left open where the match is weak. Clone size is not always given. Where it is, it says once, few, many or a class for expanded clones.

CASSPTAGGEGYGYTF TGTGCCAGCAGTCCCACGGCAGGAGGGGAGGGTTATGGCTACACCTTC NA TRBV27 NA TRBJ1-2
CASSRETYGYTF TGCGCCAGCAGCAGGGAGACCTATGGCTACACCTTC once TRBV5-1 NA TRBJ1-2
CASSDYRSYEQYF TGTGCCAGCAGTGACTACCGTTCCTACGAGCAGTACTTC NA TRBV2 NA TRBJ2-7
CASSPGQDRETQYF TGCGCCAGCAGTCCGGGACAGGACCGGGAGACCCAGTACTTC NA TRBV10-1 TRBD1 TRBJ2-5
CATTGTVRNYGYTF TGTGCCACGACCGGGACAGTCAGAAACTATGGCTACACCTTC NA TRBV6-1 TRBD1 TRBJ1-2
CASSSTAGGWNEQFF TGTGCCAGCAGCTCGACGGCGGGAGGGTGGAATGAGCAGTTCTTC once TRBV7-2 TRBD2 TRBJ2-1
CATSRDRTRGEQYF TGTGCCACCAGCAGAGATAGGACTAGGGGCGAGCAGTACTTC NA TRBV15 TRBD2 TRBJ2-7
CASSQKGDYEELFF TGCGCCAGCAGCCAAAAGGGGGACTATGAAGAACTGTTTTTT NA TRBV5-1 NA TRBJ1-4
CASTSRGVSGEKLFF TGTGCCAGCACCTCAAGGGGAGTGAGCGGGGAAAAACTGTTTTTT few TRBV16 NA TRBJ1-4
CASSPRQGTIYGQYF TGTGCCAGCAGTCCCCGACAGGGGACGATCTACGGGCAGTACTTC NA TRBV27 TRBD1 TRBJ2-7
CASSGNTGTAYDEQYF TGTGCCAGCAGCGGAAATACCGGGACAGCTTATGACGAGCAGTACTTC once TRBV9 TRBD1 TRBJ2-7
CASSETRVNEQFF TGTGCCAGCAGTGAGACTAGGGTCAATGAGCAGTTCTTC NA TRBV6-5 NA TRBJ2-1
CASSLAFWMGGVGGSYEQYF TGTGCCAGCAGCTTAGCGTTTTGGATGGGCGGGGTAGGCGGATCCTACGAGCAGTACTTC NA TRBV7-2 NA TRBJ2-7
CASSPTGDLNYGYTF TGCGCCAGCAGCCCGACGGGGGACCTTAACTATGGCTACACCTTC few TRBV5-1 NA TRBJ1-2
CASSLNSGGNTGELFF TGTGCCAGCAGCTTAAATTCGGGGGGCAACACCGGGGAGCTGTTTTTT NA TRBV7-3 NA TRBJ2-2
CASSERLVSSYEQYF TGTGCCAGCAGCGAGCGACTAGTGAGCTCCTACGAGCAGTACTTC NA TRBV6-5 NA TRBJ2-7
CASSLVDSHNSPLHF TGTGCCAGCAGTTTAGTGGACAGCCATAATTCACCCCTCCACTTT NA TRBV28 NA TRBJ1-6
CASSPEGRKNTEAFF TGTGCCAGCAGCCCGGAGGGACGGAAGAACACTGAAGCTTTCTTT NA TRBV6-1 NA TRBJ1-1
CASSPQGNQPQHF TGTGCCAGTAGTCCCCAGGGCAATCAGCCCCAGCATTTT NA TRBV19 NA TRBJ1-5
CASSLWREETQYF TGTGCCAGCAGTTTATGGAGGGAAGAGACCCAGTACTTC NA TRBV28 NA TRBJ2-5
CASSDPDRDYGYTF TGCGCCAGCAGTGACCCGGACAGAGACTATGGCTACACCTTC NA TRBV10-2 NA TRBJ1-2
CASSQGQLPYEQYF TGTGCCAGCAGCCAGGGACAACTACCCTACGAGCAGTACTTC NA TRBV5-4 NA TRBJ2-7
CASSLGQSYGYTF TGTGCCAGCAGTTTGGGGCAGAGCTATGGCTACACCTTC NA TRBV28 NA TRBJ1-2
CASSLRGGGELFF TGCGCCAGCAGCTTGCGGGGTGGCGGGGAGCTGTTTTTT NA TRBV5-1 NA TRBJ2-2
CASSLAEGPYEQYF TGTGCCAGCAGCTTAGCGGAGGGCCCCTACGAGCAGTACTTC NA TRBV7-8 NA TRBJ2-7
CASSQLPSGTSGTYEQYF TGCGCCAGCAGCCAACTACCTTCCGGGACTAGCGGGACCTACGAGCAGTACTTC few TRBV4-1 TRBD2 TRBJ2-7
CASSVGTGTYEQYF TGTGCCAGCAGTGTAGGTACCGGGACCTACGAGCAGTACTTC NA TRBV6-1 NA TRBJ2-7
CASSELSGSSTDTQYF TGTGCCAGCAGTGAATTGTCGGGGTCTAGCACAGATACGCAGTATTTT few TRBV6-1 NA TRBJ2-3
CASSPDRGSYGYTF TGTGCCAGCTCACCGGACAGGGGGAGCTATGGCTACACCTTC once TRBV18 TRBD1 TRBJ1-2
CASSLRRVVGAEAFF TGTGCCAGCAGCTTGCGTAGGGTAGTGGGAGCTGAAGCTTTCTTT NA TRBV5-6 NA TRBJ1-1
CASSRTPGTAYEQYF TGTGCCAGCAGCCGCACCCCGGGAACGGCCTACGAGCAGTACTTC NA TRBV14 NA TRBJ2-7
CASSFDIAIEAFF TGTGCCAGCTCATTCGACATCGCCATTGAAGCTTTCTTT NA TRBV18 NA TRBJ1-1
CASTPGREGPGYNEQFF TGTGCCAGCACCCCCGGGCGGGAGGGCCCGGGTTACAATGAGCAGTTCTTC NA TRBV28 TRBD2 TRBJ2-1
CASSVGSRGLDGYTF TGTGCCAGCAGCGTAGGTTCGAGGGGGCTAGATGGCTACACCTTC NA TRBV9 TRBD1 TRBJ1-2
CASGTGGNTIYF TGTGCCAGCGGAACGGGGGGAAACACCATATATTTT NA TRBV6-1 NA TRBJ1-3
CASSIGAGPDTQYF TGTGCCAGCAGTATAGGGGCAGGGCCAGATACGCAGTATTTT NA TRBV6-6 NA TRBJ2-3
CASSALLAGGPMTQYF TGTGCCAGCAGCGCCCTACTAGCGGGGGGGCCAATGACCCAGTACTTC NA TRBV7-6 TRBD2 TRBJ2-5
CASSIGSGGAVDEQFF TGTGCCAGTAGTATAGGTAGCGGGGGAGCCGTCGATGAGCAGTTCTTC NA TRBV19 TRBD2 TRBJ2-1
CASSTVQGYNSPLHF TGTGCCAGCAGTACGGTACAGGGATATAATTCACCCCTCCACTTT NA TRBV27 NA TRBJ1-6
CASSGQGVGGYTF TGTGCCAGCAGCGGACAGGGGGTAGGTGGCTACACCTTC NA TRBV27 TRBD1 TRBJ1-2
CASSPRQGATNSPLHF TGTGCCAGCAGCCCTCGGCAAGGGGCTACTAATTCACCCCTCCACTTT NA TRBV7-9 NA TRBJ1-6
CASSHNQETQYF TGTGCCAGCTCACACAACCAAGAGACCCAGTACTTC NA TRBV18 NA TRBJ2-5
CASSVPGNYGYTF TGTGCCAGCAGCGTACCAGGGAACTATGGCTACACCTTC NA TRBV9 NA TRBJ1-2
CASSPLAVAKNIQYF TGTGCCAGCAGTCCCCTAGCGGTAGCCAAAAACATTCAGTACTTC NA TRBV27 TRBD2 TRBJ2-4
CASSPRGVDTEAFF TGTGCCAGCAGCCCTCGGGGGGTCGACACTGAAGCTTTCTTT NA TRBV7-8 NA TRBJ1-1
CASSYRDREFNEQYF TGCGCCAGCAGCTACCGGGACAGGGAGTTCAACGAGCAGTACTTC NA TRBV5-1 TRBD1 TRBJ2-7
CASSSTKNLYEQYF TGTGCCAGCAGCTCTACCAAGAACCTCTACGAGCAGTACTTC few TRBV7-3 NA TRBJ2-7
CASSRPRSGYNEQFF TGTGCCAGCAGCCGCCCTAGGTCCGGGTACAATGAGCAGTTCTTC NA TRBV11-1 NA TRBJ2-1
CASRALAGSSEQFF TGTGCCAGCAGAGCACTAGCGGGAAGCAGCGAGCAGTTCTTC few TRBV6-5 TRBD2 TRBJ2-1